Presented here are 29 T cell receptor beta chains from one specimen sequenced in a study of T cell changes during pregnancy in multiple sclerosis. TCRdb's table, derived via immunoSEQ multiplex PCR, lists solely in-frame clones and lacks some. This table holds 100,000 or so clones, around 94% found once. The material sequenced was peripheral blood, taken in the second trimester of pregnancy. The source is a female donor with multiple sclerosis, enrolled in a pregnancy study.

V and J are TRBV19 and TRBJ2-7, with 7 bases lining up with TRBD2. The CDR3 runs 17 residues. V lost 5 bases, J lost 0 bases, and 13 bases stayed unmatched. Per germline, CDR1 LNHDA and CDR2 SQIVND (reference sequence). CDR3 protein: CASSPFPPGGSSYEQYF. In nucleotides, the CDR3 is TGTGCCAGTAGTCCATTCCCCCCCGGCGGGAGCTCCTACGAGCAGTACTTC.

The V and J genes are TRBV9 and TRBJ1-4; D not resolved. Per the germline V gene, CDR1 is SGDLS and CDR2 is YYNGEE. Trimming took 4 bases from V and 0 from J, leaving 13 bases between them. The CDR3 spans 16 residues. The CDR3 protein is CASSPDNRPTNEKLFF. The DNA of the CDR3 is TGTGCCAGCAGCCCAGACAACCGACCAACTAATGAAAAACTGTTTTTT.

V is TRBV30 and J is TRBJ2-5; TRBD2 matches at 10 bases. TRBJ2-7 matches the DNA end more closely, so the J call is doubtful. CDR3 length: 12 residues. The germline CDR1 and CDR2 sequences are GTSNPN and SVGIG (reference sequence). The CDR3 DNA follows: TGTGCCTGGACTAGCGGGAGTCCCGAGCAGTACTTC. This codes for CAWTSGSPEQYF.

This sequence joins TRBV6-1 and TRBJ2-4; TRBD1 agrees at 7 bases. Germline CDR1 MNHNS, CDR2 SASEGT. The V and J ends lost 1 base and 0 bases, in that order; junction bases with no gene match: 3. The CDR3 is 16 amino acids. CDR3 amino acids: CASSEVPGGAKNIQYF. The CDR3 region has the DNA TGTGCCAGCAGTGAAGTCCCAGGGGGAGCCAAAAACATTCAGTACTTC.

V is TRBV6-5 and J is TRBJ2-1; TRBD2 aligns across 9 bases. Germline lookup yields CDR1 MNHEY and CDR2 SVGAGI. The CDR3 contains 15 residues. The V and J ends lost 3 bases and 5 bases, in that order; junction bases with no gene match: 5. The CDR3 DNA sequence: TGTGCCAGCAGTTATGGGCGGGGGGGCAACAATGAGCAGTTCTTC. It codes for CASSYGRGGNNEQFF.

This clone showed up just once. This chain connects TRBV25-1 to TRBJ1-2, with TRBD1 as a possible D gene (5 bases). Trimming stripped 5 bases from V and 5 bases from J, with 15 bases between. From germline, CDR1 is MGHDK and CDR2 SYGVNS. This CDR3 has 14 amino acids. The CDR3 DNA follows: TGTGCCAGCAGTCCGCAGGGAACGCCTTATGGCTACACCTTC. Translated, it gives CASSPQGTPYGYTF.

This clone appeared a few times. The chain joins TRBV28 to TRBJ1-3; 9 nucleotides align to TRBD1. The CDR3 loop spans 14 amino acids. Per the germline V gene, CDR1 is MDHEN and CDR2 is SYDVKM. With 6 bases clipped from V and 8 bases from J, the junction kept 8 bases outside the gene matches. The CDR3 sequence: CASRDNRGLDTIYF. Written as DNA, the CDR3 is TGTGCCAGCAGGGATAACAGGGGGCTGGACACCATATATTTT.

This chain links TRBV6-6 with TRBJ1-5, with 9 positions matching TRBD1. The V and J ends lost 4 bases and 5 bases, in that order; junction bases with no gene match: 9. Germline CDR1 reads MNHNY; CDR2 reads SVGAGI (reference sequence). This CDR3 has 16 residues. The DNA of the CDR3 is TGTGCCAGCAGTTCTAGGGACAGGGTACCGCATCAGCCCCAGCATTTT. Protein product: CASSSRDRVPHQPQHF.

The V gene is TRBV2, the J gene TRBJ1-6; possible D gene TRBD1, 5 bases. The germline CDR1 and CDR2 sequences are SNHLY and FYNNEI. Trimming pared 3 bases from V and 4 bases from J, leaving 10 bases between. The CDR3 extends over 15 amino acids. In DNA form, the CDR3 reads TGTGCCAGCAGTGACGGGACTCAATATAATTCACCCCTCCACTTT. Protein sequence: CASSDGTQYNSPLHF.

The chain links TRBV19 to TRBJ2-3; 7 bases map to TRBD1. J gave up 4 bases and V 4 bases, and 14 bases lay outside the gene matches. The CDR3 spans 17 residues. Germline CDR1 is LNHDA and CDR2 is SQIVND (reference sequence). The CDR3 nucleotides read TGTGCCAGTAGTACCCCAAAGGGACAGTGGGCGCCAGATACGCAGTATTTT. This codes for CASSTPKGQWAPDTQYF. Based on the CDR3 plus reference TRBV19 and TRBJ2-3, the full variable domain is DGGITQSPKYLFRKEGQNVTLSCEQNLNHDAMYWYRQDPGQGLRLIYYSQIVNDFQKGDIAEGYSVSREKKESFPLTVTSAQKNPTAFYLCASSTPKGQWAPDTQYFGPGTRLTVL.

This rearrangement joins TRBV9 to TRBJ2-3; 7 bases are a match to TRBD2. Germline V gene data show CDR1 as SGDLS and CDR2 as YYNGEE. This CDR3 has 17 amino acids. V trimming: 2 bases; J trimming: 5 bases; junction bases outside the gene matches: 14. The CDR3 coding sequence is TGTGCCAGCAGCGTTACTGGGGCGGGAGTTTCCAGAGATACGCAGTATTTT. Its protein is CASSVTGAGVSRDTQYF.

J is TRBJ1-2 and V is TRBV6-1, with D hard to call. The ends were cut back, 1 base at V and 1 base at J, with 13 bases in the middle. The CDR3 has 16 amino acids. CDR1 and CDR2 (germline): MNHNS, SASEGT. As DNA, the CDR3 is TGTGCCAGCAGTGAAGGGGTGGCGGATAATAACTATGGCTACACCTTC. Amino acids: CASSEGVADNNYGYTF.

The J gene is TRBJ2-5, the V gene TRBV6-5; D is unclear. Trimming removed 0 bases from V and 4 bases from J, with 6 bases in between. This CDR3 is built from 13 residues. Germline V gene sequence: CDR1 MNHEY, CDR2 SVGAGI. The CDR3 is CASSYSAGETQYF. The CDR3 DNA reads as TGTGCCAGCAGTTACTCGGCTGGAGAGACCCAGTACTTC.

This chain joins TRBV19 and TRBJ2-5, with a weak D call TRBD2 (5 bases). CDR1 and CDR2 from the germline V gene are LNHDA and SQIVND (reference sequence). This CDR3 has 14 amino acids. V shed 6 bases and J shed 3 bases, with 14 bases lying between them. The CDR3 DNA reads TGTGCCAGTAGAAATTTTGGGAGTAAAGAGACCCAGTACTTC. Encoded protein: CASRNFGSKETQYF.

This chain links TRBV18 with TRBJ2-3; perhaps TRBD1 as D (6 bases). The V gene's germline CDR1 is KGHSH and CDR2 LQKENI. V was trimmed by 3 bases and J by 0 bases, leaving 10 bases between them. CDR3 length equals 15 residues. The CDR3 protein is CASSPRTASTDTQYF. The CDR3 DNA sequence: TGTGCCAGCTCACCTAGGACAGCTAGCACAGATACGCAGTATTTT. Full variable domain (missing parts from reference TRBV18 and TRBJ2-3): NAGVMQNPRHLVRRRGQEARLRCSPMKGHSHVYWYRQLPEEGLKFMVYLQKENIIDESGMPKERFSAEFPKEGPSILRIQQVVRGDSAAYFCASSPRTASTDTQYFGPGTRLTVL.

In its sample, this clone was seen once. V usage is TRBV6-6 and J usage is TRBJ1-1; possible D gene TRBD1, 6 bases. The V end was cut by 6 bases, the J end by 2 bases, with 13 bases between. CDR3 size: 14 residues. Germline V gene lookup returns CDR1 MNHNY and CDR2 SVGAGI (reference sequence). This CDR3 is CASRTGQFNTEAFF. The CDR3 region has the DNA TGTGCCAGCAGAACCGGACAGTTTAACACTGAAGCTTTCTTT.

This chain connects TRBV28 to TRBJ2-7; tentative D call: TRBD2 (6 bases). The germline gives CDR1 MDHEN, CDR2 SYDVKM. V lost 2 bases and J 6 bases, leaving 14 bases between the germline ends. The CDR3 is 14 amino acids. The CDR3: CASSLEAFGGEQYF. CDR3 nucleotides: TGTGCCAGCAGTTTAGAGGCTTTCGGGGGCGAGCAGTACTTC.

The rearrangement joins TRBV2 to TRBJ2-1; 7 bases are a match to TRBD1. Germline CDR1 reads SNHLY; CDR2 reads FYNNEI. This CDR3 contains 16 residues. V lost 0 bases and J lost 16; bases outside the gene matches: 18. The CDR3 spells CASSEALLQGINPGFF. CDR3 bases: TGTGCCAGCAGTGAAGCGCTCTTACAGGGGATTAATCCGGGCTTCTTC.

For the CDR3, the DNA is TGTGCCAGCAGCTTACGTTTGTCCGGGGATGAGCAGTTCTTC. Translating gives CASSLRLSGDEQFF. This chain uses TRBV11-3 with TRBJ2-1, with D possibly TRBD2 on 5 matching bases. From germline, CDR1 is SGHNT and CDR2 YENEEA. V lost 2 bases, J lost 8 bases, and 13 bases lay in between. The CDR3 extends over 14 amino acids. The full variable domain, rest sourced from reference TRBV11-3 and TRBJ2-1, is EAGVVQSPRYKIIEKKQPVAFWCNPISGHNTLYWYLQNLGQGPELLIRYENEEAVDDSQLPKDRFSAERLKGVDSTLKIQPAELGDSAVYLCASSLRLSGDEQFFGPGTRLTVL.

Concerning this clone: The sample carries other DNA sequences with the same CDR3. The rearrangement uses TRBV9 and TRBJ2-1, with D unclear. CDR3 length: 13 residues. Deletions cut 0 bases from V and 4 bases from J, with 5 bases between. Germline assignment: CDR1 SGDLS and CDR2 YYNGEE. CDR3 nucleotide sequence: TGTGCCAGCAGCGTAGGAGATTACAATGAGCAGTTCTTC. It codes for CASSVGDYNEQFF.

V gene TRBV6-1 combines with J gene TRBJ1-2; D call uncertain. The germline gives CDR1 MNHNS, CDR2 SASEGT. This CDR3 is 13 amino acids long. Trimming removed 7 bases from V and 2 bases from J, with 11 bases in between. In DNA, the CDR3 is TGTGCCAGCACGAGCAGGAAGAACTATGGCTACACCTTC. This codes for CASTSRKNYGYTF.

The genes are TRBV19 and TRBJ2-1; the match to TRBD2 covers 13 bases. V gave up 6 bases and J gave up 2 bases; unmatched junction bases: 7. Germline V CDR1 and CDR2: LNHDA, SQIVND (reference sequence). This CDR3 spans 17 amino acids. The CDR3 DNA reads as TGTGCCAGTAGAACCCGGACTAGCGGGAGAACCTACAATGAGCAGTTCTTC. This encodes CASRTRTSGRTYNEQFF.

The chain joins TRBV5-4 to TRBJ2-7; 8 bases match TRBD1. The CDR3 covers 15 residues. Germline V gene data show CDR1 as SGHNT and CDR2 as YYREEE (reference sequence). The junction had 6 bases not matched to a gene; V was cut back by 4 bases and J by 0 bases. In DNA form, the CDR3 reads TGTGCCAGCAGCCCGGGACAGGTCCCCTCCTACGAGCAGTACTTC. Protein sequence: CASSPGQVPSYEQYF. Looking up the rest from reference TRBV5-4 and TRBJ2-7 gives the full variable domain: ETGVTQSPTHLIKTRGQQVTLRCSSQSGHNTVSWYQQALGQGPQFIFQYYREEENGRGNFPPRFSGLQFPNYSSELNVNALELDDSALYLCASSPGQVPSYEQYFGPGTRLTVT.

V and J are TRBV9 and TRBJ2-1; the D gene is possibly TRBD2 (5 bases). CDR3 length: 15 amino acids. V lost 0 bases to trimming and J lost 5 bases, with 12 bases between them. CDR1 SGDLS and CDR2 YYNGEE come from the germline V gene. CDR3 DNA sequence: TGTGCCAGCAGCGTAGGCCCCAGCGGCGACAATGAGCAGTTCTTC. Its protein product is CASSVGPSGDNEQFF.

The rearrangement joins TRBV5-6 to TRBJ1-1, with 7 bases fitting TRBD1. The CDR3 is made up of 14 amino acids. Germline assignment: CDR1 SGHDT and CDR2 YYEEEE. With V trimmed by 4 bases and J by 0 bases, 3 bases remained unmatched. For the CDR3, the DNA is TGTGCCAGCAGCCGGGACAGCTTGAACACTGAAGCTTTCTTT. It specifies CASSRDSLNTEAFF. The variable domain in full, with the rest retrieved from reference TRBV5-6 and TRBJ1-1, is DAGVTQSPTHLIKTRGQQVTLRCSPKSGHDTVSWYQQALGQGPQFIFQYYEEEERQRGNFPDRFSGHQFPNYSSELNVNALLLGDSALYLCASSRDSLNTEAFFGQGTRLTVV.

J is TRBJ2-2 and V is TRBV6-1; a possible D gene is TRBD1 (6 bases). Trimming cost V 1 base and J 3 bases, with 6 bases left between them. This CDR3 region has 14 residues. CDR1 MNHNS and CDR2 SASEGT come from the germline V gene. Here the CDR3 reads CASSEGTDTGELFF. Here the CDR3 DNA reads TGTGCCAGCAGTGAAGGGACAGACACCGGGGAGCTGTTTTTT.

V is TRBV5-1 and J is TRBJ1-2, with D unclear. V was clipped by 4 bases and J by 5 bases, with 15 bases between them. CDR1 is SGHRS, CDR2 YFSETQ, per germline. The CDR3 has 14 amino acids. The CDR3 protein is CASSLRVPGYGYTF. In DNA, the CDR3 is TGCGCCAGCAGCCTGAGGGTTCCGGGGTATGGCTACACCTTC. Supplemented by reference TRBV5-1 and TRBJ1-2, the full variable domain reads KAGVTQTPRYLIKTRGQQVTLSCSPISGHRSVSWYQQTPGQGLQFLFEYFSETQRNKGNFPGRFSGRQFSNSRSEMNVSTLELGDSALYLCASSLRVPGYGYTFGSGTRLTVV.

This sequence joins TRBV6-6 and TRBJ1-5; a weak D match, TRBD1 (6 bases). Germline CDR1 MNHNY, CDR2 SVGAGI (reference sequence). The CDR3 contains 14 residues. The germline V and J ends were trimmed by 0 bases and 9 bases, with 12 bases remaining between them. The CDR3 DNA follows: TGTGCCAGCAGTTACTCGAAAGGGGGGGGGCCCCAGCATTTT. Protein product: CASSYSKGGGPQHF.

This chain connects TRBV5-6 to TRBJ2-4, with 9 positions matching TRBD1. CDR3 length: 14 residues. Germline lookup yields CDR1 SGHDT and CDR2 YYEEEE. V lost 4 bases to trimming and J lost 6 bases; unmatched junction nucleotides: 5. The CDR3 nucleotides are TGTGCCAGCAGCCCGGACAGGGGCAGAAACATTCAGTACTTC. This gives the protein CASSPDRGRNIQYF.